This TCR beta chain was documented in a study of blood T cell repertoires in COVID-19. As for the study in general: The origin of the acute and convalescent COVID-19 samples was the United States, Italy and Spain. The analysed material was cDNA or gDNA that came from T cells, B-cell-depleted T cells, or PBMCs.

Under the authors' procedure: Reference gene primer amplification in the assay estimated nucleated cell counts. This table comes from immunoSEQ multiplex PCR, and its TCRdb copy is limited to in-frame clones, with some not included. The V and J calls and the clone size are those of that table, but D and trimming were determined from the DNA. Of roughly 150,000 clones listed, around 90% were seen once; the top ten hold approximately 11%. In germline, CDR1 is MNHEY, CDR2 SVGAGI. The CDR3 contains 14 residues. Trimming removed 6 bases at V and 7 bases at J, with 18 bases between. This TCR came from a woman of 80 years or more with acute or convalescent COVID-19. The V gene is TRBV6-5, the J gene TRBJ1-2; D is unclear. Sequenced: peripheral blood. The CDR3 DNA follows: TGTGCCAGCAGCCTCTGGGCCCCCGGGAGTGGCTACACCTTC. Its translation: CASSLWAPGSGYTF.